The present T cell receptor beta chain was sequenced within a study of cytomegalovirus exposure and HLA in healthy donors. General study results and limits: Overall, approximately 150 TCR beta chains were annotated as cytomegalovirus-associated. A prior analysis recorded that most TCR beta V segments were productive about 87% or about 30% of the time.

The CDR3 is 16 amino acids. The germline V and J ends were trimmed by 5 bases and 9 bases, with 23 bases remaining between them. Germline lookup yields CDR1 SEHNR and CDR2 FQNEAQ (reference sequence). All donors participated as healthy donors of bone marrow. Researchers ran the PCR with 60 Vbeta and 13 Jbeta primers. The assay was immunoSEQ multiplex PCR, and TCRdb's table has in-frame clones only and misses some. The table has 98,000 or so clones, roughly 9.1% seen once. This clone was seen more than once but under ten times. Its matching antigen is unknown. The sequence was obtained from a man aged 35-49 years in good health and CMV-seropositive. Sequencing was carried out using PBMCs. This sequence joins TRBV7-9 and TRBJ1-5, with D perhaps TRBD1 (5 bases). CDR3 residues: CASSPIQGVSRLPQHF. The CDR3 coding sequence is TGTGCCAGCAGCCCCATTCAGGGTGTTAGTCGTCTGCCCCAGCATTTT.